This T cell receptor beta chain comes out of a study of T-cell reconstitution after alpha-beta-depleted transplantation in children. The CDR3 is 15 amino acids. The germline CDR1 and CDR2 sequences are MNHEY and SVGAGI. Deletions cut 0 bases from V and 1 base from J, with 7 bases between. Unique molecular identifiers were incorporated into the prepared TCRbeta library. TCRdb itself ran the PCR reads through MiXCR, one entry per CDR3 protein. This sample has hundreds of thousands of distinct CDR3 sequences, with around 16% found just once. The sequenced sample was PBMCs from the stem cell graft donor, obtained from the stem cell graft. The origin of this receptor is a human donor who donated a stem cell graft to a child with acute lymphoblastic leukemia. V is TRBV6-5 and J is TRBJ1-5; D is unclear. CDR3 protein: CASSYSTASNQPQHF. As DNA, the CDR3 is TGTGCCAGCAGTTACTCAACAGCGAGCAATCAGCCCCAGCATTTT.